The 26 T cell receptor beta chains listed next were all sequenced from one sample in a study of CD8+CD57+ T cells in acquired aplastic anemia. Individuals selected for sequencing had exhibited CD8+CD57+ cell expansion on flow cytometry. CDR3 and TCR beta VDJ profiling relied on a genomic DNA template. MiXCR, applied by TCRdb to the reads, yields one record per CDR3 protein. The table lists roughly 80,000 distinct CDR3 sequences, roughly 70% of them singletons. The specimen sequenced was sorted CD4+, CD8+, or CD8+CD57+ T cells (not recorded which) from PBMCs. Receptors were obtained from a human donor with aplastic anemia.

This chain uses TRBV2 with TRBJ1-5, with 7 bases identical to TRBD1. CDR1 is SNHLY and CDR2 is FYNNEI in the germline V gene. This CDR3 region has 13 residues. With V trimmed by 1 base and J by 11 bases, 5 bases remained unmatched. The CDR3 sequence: CASSEEGAKAQHF. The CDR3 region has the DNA TGTGCCAGCAGTGAAGAGGGGGCTAAGGCCCAGCATTTT.

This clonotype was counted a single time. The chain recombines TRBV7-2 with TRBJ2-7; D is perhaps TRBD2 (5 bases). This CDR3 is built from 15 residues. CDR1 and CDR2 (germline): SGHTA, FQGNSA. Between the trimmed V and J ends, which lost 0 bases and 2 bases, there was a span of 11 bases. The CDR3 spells CASSLALAEPYEQYF. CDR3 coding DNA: TGTGCCAGCAGCTTAGCGCTAGCAGAGCCCTACGAGCAGTACTTC. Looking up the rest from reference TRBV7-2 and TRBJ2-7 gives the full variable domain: GAGVSQSPSNKVTEKGKDVELRCDPISGHTALYWYRQSLGQGLEFLIYFQGNSAPDKSGLPSDRFSAERTGGSVSTLTIQRTQQEDSAVYLCASSLALAEPYEQYFGPGTRLTVT.

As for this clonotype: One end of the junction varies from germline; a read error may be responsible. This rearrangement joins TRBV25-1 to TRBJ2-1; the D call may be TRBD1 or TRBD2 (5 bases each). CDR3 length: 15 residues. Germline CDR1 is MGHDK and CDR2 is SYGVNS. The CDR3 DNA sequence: TGTGCCAGCAGTTTATCGGCCGAGGGGCCTAGGGAGCGGTTCTTC. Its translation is CASSLSAEGPRERFF.

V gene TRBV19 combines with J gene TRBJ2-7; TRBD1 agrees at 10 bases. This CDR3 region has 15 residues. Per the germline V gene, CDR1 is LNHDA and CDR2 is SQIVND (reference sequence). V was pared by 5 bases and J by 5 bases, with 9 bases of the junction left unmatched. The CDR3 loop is CASSLPGQGRHEQYF. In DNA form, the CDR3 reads TGTGCCAGTAGTCTCCCGGGACAGGGGAGGCACGAGCAGTACTTC.

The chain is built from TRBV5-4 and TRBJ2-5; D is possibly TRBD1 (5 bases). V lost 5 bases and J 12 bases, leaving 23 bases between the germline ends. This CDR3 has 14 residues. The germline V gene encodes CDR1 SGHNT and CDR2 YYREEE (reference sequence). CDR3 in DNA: TGTGCCAGCAGTCACCTCAGAGATCTGGGGCGAAAGTACTTC. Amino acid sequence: CASSHLRDLGRKYF.

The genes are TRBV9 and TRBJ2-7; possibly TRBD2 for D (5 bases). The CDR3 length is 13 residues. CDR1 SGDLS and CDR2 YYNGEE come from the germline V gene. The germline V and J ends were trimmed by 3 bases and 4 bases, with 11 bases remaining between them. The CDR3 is CASSEGLKYEQYF. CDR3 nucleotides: TGTGCCAGCAGCGAAGGACTGAAATACGAGCAGTACTTC.

The CDR3: CASSIGTVRPYEQYF. CDR3 in DNA: TGTGCCAGTAGTATAGGGACAGTACGCCCCTACGAGCAGTACTTC. V usage is TRBV19 and J usage is TRBJ2-7; tentatively, D is TRBD1 (6 bases). CDR1 and CDR2 (germline): LNHDA, SQIVND (reference sequence). Trimming removed 1 base from V and 2 bases from J, with 12 bases in between. The CDR3 is 15 amino acids.

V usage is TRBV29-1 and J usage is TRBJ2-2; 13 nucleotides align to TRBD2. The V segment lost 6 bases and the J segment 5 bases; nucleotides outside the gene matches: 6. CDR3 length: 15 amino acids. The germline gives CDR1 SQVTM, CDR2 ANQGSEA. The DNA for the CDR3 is TGCAGCGTACGACTAGCGGGAGGCGGTACCGGGGAGCTGTTTTTT. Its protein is CSVRLAGGGTGELFF.

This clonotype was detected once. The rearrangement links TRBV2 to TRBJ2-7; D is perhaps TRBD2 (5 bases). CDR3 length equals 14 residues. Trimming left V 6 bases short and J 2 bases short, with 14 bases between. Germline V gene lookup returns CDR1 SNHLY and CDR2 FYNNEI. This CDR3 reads CASRLPGVTYEQYF. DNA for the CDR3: TGTGCCAGCAGACTTCCCGGGGTTACCTACGAGCAGTACTTC.

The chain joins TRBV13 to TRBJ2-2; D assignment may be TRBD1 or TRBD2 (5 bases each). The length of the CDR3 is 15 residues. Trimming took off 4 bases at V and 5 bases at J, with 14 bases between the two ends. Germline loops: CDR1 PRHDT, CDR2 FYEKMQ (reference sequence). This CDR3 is CASSSPSGRTGELFF. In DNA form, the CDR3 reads TGTGCCAGCAGCTCCCCCTCGGGACGGACCGGGGAGCTGTTTTTT.

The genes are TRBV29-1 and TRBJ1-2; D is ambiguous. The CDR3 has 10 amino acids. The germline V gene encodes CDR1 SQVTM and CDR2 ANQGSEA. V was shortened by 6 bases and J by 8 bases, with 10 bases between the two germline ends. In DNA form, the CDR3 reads TGCAGCGTGAGTGGGGAAGGCTACACCTTC. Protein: CSVSGEGYTF.

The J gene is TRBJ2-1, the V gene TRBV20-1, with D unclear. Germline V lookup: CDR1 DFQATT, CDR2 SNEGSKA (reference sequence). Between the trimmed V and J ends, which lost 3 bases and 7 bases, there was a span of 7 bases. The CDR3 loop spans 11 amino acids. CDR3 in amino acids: CSARSENEQFF. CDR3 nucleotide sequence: TGCAGTGCTAGGTCCGAAAATGAGCAGTTCTTC.

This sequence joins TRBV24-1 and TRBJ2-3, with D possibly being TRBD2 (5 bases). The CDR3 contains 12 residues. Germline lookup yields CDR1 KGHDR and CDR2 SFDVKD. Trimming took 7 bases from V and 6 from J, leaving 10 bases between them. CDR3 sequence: CATSTPGDTQYF. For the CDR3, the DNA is TGTGCCACCAGCACCCCGGGGGATACGCAGTATTTT.

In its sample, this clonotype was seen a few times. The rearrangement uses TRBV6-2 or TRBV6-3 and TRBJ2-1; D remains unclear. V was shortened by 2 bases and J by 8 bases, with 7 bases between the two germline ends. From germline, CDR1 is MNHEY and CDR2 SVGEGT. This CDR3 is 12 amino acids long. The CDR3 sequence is CASSYTAHEQFF. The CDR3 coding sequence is TGTGCCAGCAGTTACACCGCGCATGAGCAGTTCTTC.

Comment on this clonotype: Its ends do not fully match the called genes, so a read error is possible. The CDR3 nucleotides are TGTGCCGGCCATCGACCGGGACTAGCGGTGTACGAGCAGTACTTC. As protein: CAGHRPGLAVYEQYF. The rearrangement links TRBV10-1 to TRBJ2-7; 11 bases match TRBD2. The CDR3 contains 15 residues. Germline V gene data show CDR1 as WNHNN and CDR2 as SYGVQD (reference sequence).

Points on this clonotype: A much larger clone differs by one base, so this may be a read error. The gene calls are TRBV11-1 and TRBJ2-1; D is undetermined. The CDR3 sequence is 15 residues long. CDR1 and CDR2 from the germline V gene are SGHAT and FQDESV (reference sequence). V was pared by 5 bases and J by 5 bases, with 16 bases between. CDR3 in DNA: TGTGCCAGCAGCCCCGCCGAGCGAGTTAACAATGAGCAGTTCTTC. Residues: CASSPAERVNNEQFF.

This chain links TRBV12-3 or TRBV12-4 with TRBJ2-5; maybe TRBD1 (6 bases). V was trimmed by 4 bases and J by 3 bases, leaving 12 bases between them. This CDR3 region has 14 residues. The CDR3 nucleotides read TGTGCCAGCAGTTATACGGGACATAAAGAGACCCAGTACTTC. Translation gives CASSYTGHKETQYF.

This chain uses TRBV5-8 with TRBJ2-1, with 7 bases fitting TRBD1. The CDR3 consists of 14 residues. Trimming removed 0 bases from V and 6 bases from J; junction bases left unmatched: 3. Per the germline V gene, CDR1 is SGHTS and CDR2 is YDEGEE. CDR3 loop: CASSLETGFNEQFF. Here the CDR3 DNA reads TGTGCCAGCAGCTTGGAGACAGGGTTCAATGAGCAGTTCTTC.

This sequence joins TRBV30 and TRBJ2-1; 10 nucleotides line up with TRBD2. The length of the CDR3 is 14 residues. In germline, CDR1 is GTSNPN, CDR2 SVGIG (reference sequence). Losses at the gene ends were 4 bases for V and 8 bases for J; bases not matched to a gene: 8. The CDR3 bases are TGTGCCTGGAAGGGCCTAGCGGGAGCAGATGAGCAGTTCTTC. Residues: CAWKGLAGADEQFF.

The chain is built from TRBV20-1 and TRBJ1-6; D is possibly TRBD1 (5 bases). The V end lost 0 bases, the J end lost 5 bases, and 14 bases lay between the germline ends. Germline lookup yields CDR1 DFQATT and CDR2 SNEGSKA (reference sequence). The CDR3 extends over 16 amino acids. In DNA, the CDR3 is TGCAGTGCTAGAGATATAACAGGTGGGGATAATTCACCCCTCCACTTT. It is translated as CSARDITGGDNSPLHF.

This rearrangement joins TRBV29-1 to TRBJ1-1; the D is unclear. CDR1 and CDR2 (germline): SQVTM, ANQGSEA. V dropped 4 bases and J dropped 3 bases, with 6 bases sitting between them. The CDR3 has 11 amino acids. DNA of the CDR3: TGCAGCGTTGTCCGGGACACTGAAGCTTTCTTT. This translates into CSVVRDTEAFF.

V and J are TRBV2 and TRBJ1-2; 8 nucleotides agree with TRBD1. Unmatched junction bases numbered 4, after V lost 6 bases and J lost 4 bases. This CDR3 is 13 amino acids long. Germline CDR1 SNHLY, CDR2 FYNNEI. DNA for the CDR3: TGTGCCAGCAGGGACAGGGCCTCCTATGGCTACACCTTC. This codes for CASRDRASYGYTF.

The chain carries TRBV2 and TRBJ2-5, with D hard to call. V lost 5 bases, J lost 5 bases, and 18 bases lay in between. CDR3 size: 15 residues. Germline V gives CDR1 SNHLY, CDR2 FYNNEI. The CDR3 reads CASSYFSQLGETQYF. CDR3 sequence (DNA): TGTGCCAGCAGTTACTTTTCCCAGTTAGGCGAGACCCAGTACTTC.

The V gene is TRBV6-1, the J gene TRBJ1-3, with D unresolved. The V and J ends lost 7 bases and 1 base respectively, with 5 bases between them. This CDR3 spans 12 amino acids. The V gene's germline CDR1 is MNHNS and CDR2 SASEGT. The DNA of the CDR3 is TGTGCCAGCACATCTTCTGGAAACACCATATATTTT. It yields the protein CASTSSGNTIYF.

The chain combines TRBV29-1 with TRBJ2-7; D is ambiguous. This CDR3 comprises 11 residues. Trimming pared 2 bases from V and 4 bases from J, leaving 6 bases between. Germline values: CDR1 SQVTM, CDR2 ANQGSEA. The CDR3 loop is CSVELGYEQYF. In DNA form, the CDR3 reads TGCAGCGTTGAATTGGGGTACGAGCAGTACTTC.

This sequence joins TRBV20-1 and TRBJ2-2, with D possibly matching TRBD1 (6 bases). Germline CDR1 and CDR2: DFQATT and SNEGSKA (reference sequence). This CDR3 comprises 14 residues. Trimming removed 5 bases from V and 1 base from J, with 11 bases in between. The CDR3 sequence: CSAGQPMNTGELFF. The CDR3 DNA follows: TGCAGTGCTGGACAGCCAATGAACACCGGGGAGCTGTTTTTT.